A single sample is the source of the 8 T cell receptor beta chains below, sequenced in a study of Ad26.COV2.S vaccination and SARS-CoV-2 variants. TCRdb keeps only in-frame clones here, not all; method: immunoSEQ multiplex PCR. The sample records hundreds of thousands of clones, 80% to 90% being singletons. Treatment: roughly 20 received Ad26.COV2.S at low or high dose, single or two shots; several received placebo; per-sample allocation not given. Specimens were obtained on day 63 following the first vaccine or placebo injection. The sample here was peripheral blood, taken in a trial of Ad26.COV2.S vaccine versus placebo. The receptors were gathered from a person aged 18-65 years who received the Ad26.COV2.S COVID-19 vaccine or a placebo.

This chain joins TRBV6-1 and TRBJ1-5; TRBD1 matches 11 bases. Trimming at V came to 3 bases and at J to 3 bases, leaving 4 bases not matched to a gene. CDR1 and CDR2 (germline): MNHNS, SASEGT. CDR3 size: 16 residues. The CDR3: CASSEGQGVVNQPQHF. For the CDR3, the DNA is TGTGCCAGCAGTGAGGGACAGGGGGTCGTCAATCAGCCCCAGCATTTT.

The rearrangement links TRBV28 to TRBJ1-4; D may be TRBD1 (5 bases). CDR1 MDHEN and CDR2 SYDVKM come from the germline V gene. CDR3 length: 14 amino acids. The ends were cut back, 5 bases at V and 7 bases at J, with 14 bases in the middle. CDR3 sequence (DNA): TGTGCCAGCAGTCTCGACAGTCCCAGTGAAAAACTGTTTTTT. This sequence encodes CASSLDSPSEKLFF.

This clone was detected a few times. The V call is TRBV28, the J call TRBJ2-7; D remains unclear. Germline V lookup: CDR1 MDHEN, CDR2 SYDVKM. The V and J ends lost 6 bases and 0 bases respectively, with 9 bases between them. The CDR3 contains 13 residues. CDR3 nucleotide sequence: TGTGCCAGCAGCACACAGATCTCCTACGAGCAGTACTTC. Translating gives CASSTQISYEQYF.

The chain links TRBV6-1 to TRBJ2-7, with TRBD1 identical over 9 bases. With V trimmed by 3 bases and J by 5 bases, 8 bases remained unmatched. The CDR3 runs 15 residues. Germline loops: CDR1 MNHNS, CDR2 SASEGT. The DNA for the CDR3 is TGTGCCAGCAGTGAGGGCGGGACAGGGCTACACGAGCAGTACTTC. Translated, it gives CASSEGGTGLHEQYF.

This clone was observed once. The chain's CDR3 is CATAGAGTDTQYF. CDR3 sequence (DNA): TGTGCCACTGCGGGAGCTGGAACAGATACGCAGTATTTT. The rearrangement uses TRBV24-1 and TRBJ2-3; TRBD2 agrees at 7 bases. After removal of 10 bases from V and 3 bases from J, the junction contained 6 bases not matched to a gene. The CDR3 is made up of 13 amino acids. From germline, CDR1 is KGHDR and CDR2 SFDVKD.

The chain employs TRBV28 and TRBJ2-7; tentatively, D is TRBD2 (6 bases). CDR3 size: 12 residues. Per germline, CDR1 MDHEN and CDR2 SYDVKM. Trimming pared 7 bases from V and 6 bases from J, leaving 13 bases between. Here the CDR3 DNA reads TGTGCCAGCAACCTTCCGGGAGCCGAGCAGTACTTC. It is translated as CASNLPGAEQYF.

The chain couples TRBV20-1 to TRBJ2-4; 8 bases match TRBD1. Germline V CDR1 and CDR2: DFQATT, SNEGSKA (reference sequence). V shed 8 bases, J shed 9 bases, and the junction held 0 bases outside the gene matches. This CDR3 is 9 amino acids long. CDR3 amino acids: CSTGGIQYF. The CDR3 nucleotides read TGCAGTACAGGGGGCATTCAGTACTTC.

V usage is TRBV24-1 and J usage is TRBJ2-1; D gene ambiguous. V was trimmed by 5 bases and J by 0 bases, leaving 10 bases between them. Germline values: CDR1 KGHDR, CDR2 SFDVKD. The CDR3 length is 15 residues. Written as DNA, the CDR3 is TGTGCCACCAGTGTTGGCCAGAGCTCCTACAATGAGCAGTTCTTC. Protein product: CATSVGQSSYNEQFF.